The clone carrying this T cell receptor (beta chain) was seen more than once but under ten times. Its antigen remains unknown. The data originate from a study of tumor-infiltrating lymphocytes in primary liver carcinoma. cDNA specific to TCR beta was made from 500 ng of total RNA, with a constant-region primer employed for priming. A slightly modified ARM-PCR protocol with three nested multiplex PCR rounds produced these TCR beta libraries. TCRdb called the multiplex PCR reads again in MiXCR, with one record for every CDR3 protein. The table includes some 64,000 distinct CDR3 sequences, roughly two thirds detected once. Study outcomes and limitations: Tumors reached a significantly greater top-250-clone fraction than blood did (p = 0.039).

From unsorted bulk tissue weighing roughly 17-32 mg, DNA and RNA were co-extracted. Five distinct regions per tumor were sampled. The clonotype was recovered from a man between 40 and 49 years old with primary liver carcinoma and hepatitis B virus infection. The sequencing sample was made of liver tumor tissue from sampling region 4. Regarding subset: tumor region T4, right-lateral pole.

CDR3 region: CASSGRTLNEQFF. CDR3 in DNA: TGTGCCAGCAGCGGGCGGACACTCAATGAGCAGTTCTTC. The genes are TRBV9 and TRBJ2-1; D might be TRBD1 (5 bases). This CDR3 spans 13 amino acids. The V gene's germline CDR1 is SGDLS and CDR2 YYNGEE. V lost 3 bases to trimming and J lost 6 bases, with 10 bases between them.